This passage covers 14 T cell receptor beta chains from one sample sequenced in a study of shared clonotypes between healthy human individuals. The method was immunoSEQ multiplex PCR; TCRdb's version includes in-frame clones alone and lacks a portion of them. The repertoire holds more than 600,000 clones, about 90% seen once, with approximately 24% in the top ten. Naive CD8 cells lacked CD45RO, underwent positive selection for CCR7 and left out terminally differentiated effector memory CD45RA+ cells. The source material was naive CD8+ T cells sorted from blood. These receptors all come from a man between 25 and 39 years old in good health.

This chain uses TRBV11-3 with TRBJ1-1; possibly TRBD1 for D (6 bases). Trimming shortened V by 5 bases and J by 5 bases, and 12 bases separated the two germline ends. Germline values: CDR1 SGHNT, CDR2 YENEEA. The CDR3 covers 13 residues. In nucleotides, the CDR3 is TGTGCCAGCAGCCCGACAGGAGGGACTGAAGCTTTCTTT. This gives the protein CASSPTGGTEAFF.

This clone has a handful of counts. CDR3 bases: TGTGCCAGCAGTGACTGGGATAGCAATCAGCCCCAGCATTTT. Protein product: CASSDWDSNQPQHF. The J gene is TRBJ1-5, the V gene TRBV6-1; D ambiguous. This CDR3 has 14 residues. The V and J ends lost 3 bases and 0 bases respectively, with 6 bases between them. In germline, CDR1 is MNHNS, CDR2 SASEGT.

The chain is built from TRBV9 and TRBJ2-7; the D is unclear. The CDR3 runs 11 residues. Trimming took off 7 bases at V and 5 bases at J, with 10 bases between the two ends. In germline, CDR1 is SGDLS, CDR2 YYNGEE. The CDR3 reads CASGQTDEQYF. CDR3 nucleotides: TGTGCCAGCGGCCAGACGGACGAGCAGTACTTC.

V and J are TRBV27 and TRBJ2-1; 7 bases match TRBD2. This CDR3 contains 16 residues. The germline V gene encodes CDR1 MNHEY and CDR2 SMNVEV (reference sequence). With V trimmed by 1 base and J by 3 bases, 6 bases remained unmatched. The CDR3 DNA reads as TGTGCCAGCAGTTTATTGGCGGGAGCGGTCTACAATGAGCAGTTCTTC. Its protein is CASSLLAGAVYNEQFF.

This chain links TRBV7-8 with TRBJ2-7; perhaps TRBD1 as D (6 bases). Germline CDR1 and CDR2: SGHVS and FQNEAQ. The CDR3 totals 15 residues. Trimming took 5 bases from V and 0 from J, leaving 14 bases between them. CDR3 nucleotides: TGTGCCAGCAGCGCTCCGGGACACATCTCCTACGAGCAGTACTTC. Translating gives CASSAPGHISYEQYF.

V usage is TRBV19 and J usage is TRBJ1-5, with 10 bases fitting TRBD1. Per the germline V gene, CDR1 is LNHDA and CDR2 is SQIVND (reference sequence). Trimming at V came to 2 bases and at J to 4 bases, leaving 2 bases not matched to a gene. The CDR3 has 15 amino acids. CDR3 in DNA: TGTGCCAGTAGTATATGGGACAGGGGTAATCAGCCCCAGCATTTT. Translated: CASSIWDRGNQPQHF.

The CDR3 DNA is TGTGCCAGCAGCTTAGGCCCCGACTACGAGCAGTACTTC. Protein product: CASSLGPDYEQYF. The rearrangement uses TRBV13 and TRBJ2-5; unclear D gene. The J call may not be correct, given that the DNA end is closer to TRBJ2-7. Germline CDR1 is PRHDT and CDR2 is FYEKMQ (reference sequence). CDR3 length: 13 amino acids.

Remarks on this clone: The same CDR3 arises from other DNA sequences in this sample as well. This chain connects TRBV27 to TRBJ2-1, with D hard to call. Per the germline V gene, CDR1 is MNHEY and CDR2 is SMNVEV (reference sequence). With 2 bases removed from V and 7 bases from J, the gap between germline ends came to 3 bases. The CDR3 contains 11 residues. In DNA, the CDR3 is TGTGCCAGCAGTTTAGGGAATGAGCAGTTCTTC. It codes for CASSLGNEQFF.

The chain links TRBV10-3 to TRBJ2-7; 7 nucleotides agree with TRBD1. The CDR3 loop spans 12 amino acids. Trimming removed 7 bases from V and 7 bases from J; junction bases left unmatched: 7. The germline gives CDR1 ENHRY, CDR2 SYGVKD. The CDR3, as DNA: TGTGCCATCAAAAGGGACAGTCTGGAGCAGTACTTC. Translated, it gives CAIKRDSLEQYF.

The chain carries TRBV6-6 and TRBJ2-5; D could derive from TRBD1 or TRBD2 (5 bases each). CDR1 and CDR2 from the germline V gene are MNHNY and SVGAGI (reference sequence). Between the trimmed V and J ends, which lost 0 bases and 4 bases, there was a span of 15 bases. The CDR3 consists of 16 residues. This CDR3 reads CASSYSPARELETQYF. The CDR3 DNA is TGTGCCAGCAGTTACTCCCCCGCCAGGGAGCTAGAGACCCAGTACTTC.

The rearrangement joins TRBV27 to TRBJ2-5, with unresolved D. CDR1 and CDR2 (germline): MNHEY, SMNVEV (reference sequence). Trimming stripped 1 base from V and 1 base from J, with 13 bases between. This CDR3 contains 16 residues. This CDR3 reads CASSLLPFAFQETQYF. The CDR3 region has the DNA TGTGCCAGCAGTTTATTGCCCTTCGCTTTCCAAGAGACCCAGTACTTC.

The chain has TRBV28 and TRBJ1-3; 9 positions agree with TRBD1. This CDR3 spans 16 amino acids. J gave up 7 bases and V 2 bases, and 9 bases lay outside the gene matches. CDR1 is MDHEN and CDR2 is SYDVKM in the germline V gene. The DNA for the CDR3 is TGTGCCAGCAGTTTAATCCACACAGGGGGCCAGAACACCATATATTTT. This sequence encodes CASSLIHTGGQNTIYF.

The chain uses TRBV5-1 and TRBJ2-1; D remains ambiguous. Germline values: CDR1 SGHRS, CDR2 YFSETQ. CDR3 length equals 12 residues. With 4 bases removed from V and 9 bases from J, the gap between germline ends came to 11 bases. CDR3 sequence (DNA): TGCGCCAGCAGCATCGGCTCGCGTGAGCAGTTCTTC. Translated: CASSIGSREQFF.

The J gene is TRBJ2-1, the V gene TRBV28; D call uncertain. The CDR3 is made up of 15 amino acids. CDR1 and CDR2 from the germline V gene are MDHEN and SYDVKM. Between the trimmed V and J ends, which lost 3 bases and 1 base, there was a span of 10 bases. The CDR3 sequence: CASSLRTGSYNEQFF. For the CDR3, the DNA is TGTGCCAGCAGTTTGAGGACGGGTTCCTACAATGAGCAGTTCTTC.